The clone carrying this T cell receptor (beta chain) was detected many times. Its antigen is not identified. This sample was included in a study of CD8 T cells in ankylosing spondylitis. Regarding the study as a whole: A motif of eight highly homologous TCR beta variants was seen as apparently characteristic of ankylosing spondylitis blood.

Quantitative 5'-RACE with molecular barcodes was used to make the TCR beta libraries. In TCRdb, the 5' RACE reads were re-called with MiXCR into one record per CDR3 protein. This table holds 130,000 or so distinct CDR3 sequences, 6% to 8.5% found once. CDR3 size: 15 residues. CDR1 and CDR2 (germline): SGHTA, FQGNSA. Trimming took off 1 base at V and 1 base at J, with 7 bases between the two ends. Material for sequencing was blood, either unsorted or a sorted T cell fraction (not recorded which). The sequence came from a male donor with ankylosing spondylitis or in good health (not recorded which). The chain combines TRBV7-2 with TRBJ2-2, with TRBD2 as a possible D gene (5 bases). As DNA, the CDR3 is TGTGCCAGCAGCTTAGTGGCGGGGAACACCGGGGAGCTGTTTTTT. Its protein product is CASSLVAGNTGELFF.